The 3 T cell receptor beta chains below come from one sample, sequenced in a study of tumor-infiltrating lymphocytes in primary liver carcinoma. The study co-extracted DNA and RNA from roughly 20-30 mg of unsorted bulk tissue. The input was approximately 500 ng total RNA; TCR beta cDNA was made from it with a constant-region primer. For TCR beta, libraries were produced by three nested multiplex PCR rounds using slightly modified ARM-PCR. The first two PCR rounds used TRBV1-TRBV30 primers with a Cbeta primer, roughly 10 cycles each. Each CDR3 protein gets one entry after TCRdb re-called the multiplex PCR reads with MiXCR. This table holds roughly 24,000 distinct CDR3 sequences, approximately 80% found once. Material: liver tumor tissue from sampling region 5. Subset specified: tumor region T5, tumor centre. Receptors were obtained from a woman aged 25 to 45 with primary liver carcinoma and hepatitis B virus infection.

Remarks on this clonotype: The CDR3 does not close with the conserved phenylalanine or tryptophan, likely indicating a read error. The CDR3 DNA is TGTGCCAGCAGCTCTTTTTGGGGGTCCAATGAGCAGTTCTTA. Its protein is CASSSFWGSNEQFL. V is TRBV11-2 and J is TRBJ2-1; D may correspond to TRBD1 or TRBD2 (5 bases each). The V end lost 4 bases, the J end lost 6 bases, and 13 bases lay between the germline ends. The CDR3 is made up of 14 amino acids. Germline CDR1 is SGHAT and CDR2 is FQNNGV.

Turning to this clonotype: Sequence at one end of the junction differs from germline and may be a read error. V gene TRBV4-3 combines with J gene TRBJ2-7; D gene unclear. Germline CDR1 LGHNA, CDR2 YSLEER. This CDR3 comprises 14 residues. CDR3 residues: CASSYTVLSNEQCF. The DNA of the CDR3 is TGCGCCAGCAGCTACACTGTCCTTTCCAACGAGCAGTGCTTC.

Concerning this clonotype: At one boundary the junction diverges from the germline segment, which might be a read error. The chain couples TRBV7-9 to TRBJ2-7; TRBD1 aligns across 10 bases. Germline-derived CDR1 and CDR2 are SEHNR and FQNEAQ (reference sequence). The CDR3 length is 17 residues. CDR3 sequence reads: CARSSEVPGQGWYEQYF. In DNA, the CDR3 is TGTGCCAGAAGCTCAGAAGTTCCGGGACAGGGGTGGTACGAGCAGTACTTC.